A selection of T cell receptor beta chains follows, all from one sample in a study of blood T cell repertoires in COVID-19. TCRdb keeps only in-frame clones here, not all; method: immunoSEQ multiplex PCR. The sample lists about 310,000 clones; 70% to 90% were seen once. The sequenced material came from PBMCs or T cells enriched from blood (not recorded which). All receptors come from a man in his thirties or forties who had recovered from COVID-19. CDR3s include the opening cysteine and the closing phenylalanine or tryptophan. A D gene is named only where the DNA matches it firmly. Part of the rows lack a size; the others show once, few, many or a class for expanded clones.

len,j_gene,d_gene,abundance,v_gene,CDR3aa,CDR3nt
12,TRBJ1-2,NA,NA,TRBV2,CASSETAYGYTF,TGTGCCAGCAGTGAAACAGCCTATGGCTACACCTTC
17,TRBJ1-4,TRBD1,NA,TRBV7-8,CASRKGQGAKGEEKLFF,TGTGCCAGCAGGAAAGGACAGGGGGCGAAAGGAGAAGAAAAACTGTTTTTT
15,TRBJ2-2,NA,NA,TRBV7-9,CASSLVRGNTGELFF,TGTGCCAGCAGCTTAGTAAGAGGGAACACCGGGGAGCTGTTTTTT
21,TRBJ2-3,NA,once,TRBV5-1,CASSLEPPRGIEPEAWDTQYF,TGCGCCAGCAGCTTGGAACCTCCCCGAGGGATTGAACCAGAAGCATGGGATACGCAGTATTTT
14,TRBJ2-5,TRBD1,once,TRBV5-5,CASSFDRVQETQYF,TGTGCCAGCAGCTTTGACAGGGTACAAGAGACCCAGTACTTC
16,TRBJ1-5,NA,NA,TRBV11-2,CASSLGAGSLSQPQHF,TGTGCCAGCAGCTTAGGGGCAGGGTCTTTGAGTCAGCCCCAGCATTTT
15,TRBJ1-1,TRBD1,NA,TRBV7-2,CASPAPGQGVSEAFF,TGTGCCAGCCCCGCCCCGGGACAGGGGGTCTCTGAAGCTTTCTTT
14,TRBJ2-7,NA,NA,TRBV7-2,CASSPMNSYYEQYF,TGTGCCAGCAGCCCCATGAACAGCTACTACGAGCAGTACTTC
13,TRBJ1-2,NA,NA,TRBV4-1,CASSPRVYDGYTF,TGCGCCAGCAGCCCCCGGGTTTACGATGGCTACACCTTC
15,TRBJ1-5,NA,NA,TRBV19,CASSIDLDRNQPQHF,TGTGCCAGTAGTATAGATCTCGACAGAAATCAGCCCCAGCATTTT
14,TRBJ1-2,TRBD1,NA,TRBV6-5,CASKLDRANYGYTF,TGTGCCAGCAAATTGGACAGGGCTAACTATGGCTACACCTTC
13,TRBJ1-2,NA,NA,TRBV2,CASSELGTYGYTF,TGTGCCAGCAGTGAACTAGGAACCTATGGCTACACCTTC
12,TRBJ1-1,NA,NA,TRBV2,CASSAGGNKAFF,TGTGCCAGCAGTGCGGGGGGGAATAAAGCTTTCTTT
17,TRBJ1-3,TRBD1,NA,TRBV19,CASSGPGQESSGNTIYF,TGTGCCAGTAGTGGACCGGGACAGGAGAGCTCTGGAAACACCATATATTTT
14,TRBJ2-1,NA,NA,TRBV9,CASSVRGLYNEQFF,TGTGCCAGCAGCGTCAGGGGCCTCTACAATGAGCAGTTCTTC
14,TRBJ2-1,NA,NA,TRBV5-1,CASSLGSSYNEQFF,TGCGCCAGCAGCTTGGGGAGCTCCTACAATGAGCAGTTCTTC
12,TRBJ1-1,NA,NA,TRBV30,CAWDPGTRGAFF,TGTGCCTGGGATCCCGGGACACGAGGAGCTTTCTTT
13,TRBJ2-3,TRBD1,NA,TRBV6-5,CASSLQGVDTQYF,TGTGCCAGCAGTCTCCAGGGGGTTGATACGCAGTATTTT
15,TRBJ2-6,TRBD1,NA,TRBV9,CASSSQGAGANVLTF,TGTGCCAGCAGCTCACAGGGGGCTGGGGCCAACGTCCTGACTTTC
14,TRBJ2-6,NA,NA,TRBV6-5,CASTYAAGANVLTF,TGTGCCAGCACCTACGCCGCTGGGGCCAACGTCCTGACTTTC
13,TRBJ2-3,NA,NA,TRBV18,CASSKTSTDTQYF,TGTGCCAGCTCAAAGACTAGCACAGATACGCAGTATTTT
15,TRBJ2-2,NA,few,TRBV4-2,CASSQEGGRPGELFF,TGTGCCAGCAGCCAAGAAGGGGGTAGGCCCGGGGAGCTGTTTTTT
14,TRBJ1-3,TRBD1,NA,TRBV27,CASSLGTVGNTIYF,TGTGCCAGCAGTTTGGGGACAGTTGGAAACACCATATATTTT
16,TRBJ2-5,TRBD2,NA,TRBV3-1/TRBV3-2,CASSPGLAGGQETQYF,TGTGCCAGCAGCCCGGGACTAGCGGGGGGTCAAGAGACCCAGTACTTC
13,TRBJ1-3,NA,once,TRBV30,CAWSVSSGNTIYF,TGTGCCTGGAGTGTCTCTTCTGGAAACACCATATATTTT
14,TRBJ2-7,NA,NA,TRBV27,CASSPMRAPYEQYF,TGTGCCAGCAGTCCGATGCGGGCCCCTTACGAGCAGTACTTC